The 21 T cell receptor beta chains below come from one sample, sequenced in a study of T cell changes during pregnancy in multiple sclerosis. Using immunoSEQ multiplex PCR, the repertoire was profiled, and TCRdb retains in-frame clones only, with some absent. The sample has around 130,000 clones; over 85% are singletons. Sequences were derived from peripheral blood, sampled before pregnancy. The receptors stem from a female donor with multiple sclerosis, enrolled in a pregnancy study.

The chain joins TRBV6-4 to TRBJ1-4, with a tentative D call TRBD1 (5 bases). Germline V gene lookup returns CDR1 MRHNA and CDR2 SNTAGT. Trimming cost V 2 bases and J 7 bases, with 14 bases left between them. The CDR3 loop spans 15 amino acids. CDR3 sequence reads: CASSDRAGQGEKLFF. Written as DNA, the CDR3 is TGTGCCAGCAGTGACCGGGCAGGGCAGGGTGAAAAACTGTTTTTT.

The rearrangement links TRBV7-8 to TRBJ2-5, with 12 bases that match TRBD2. Looked up from germline, CDR1 is SGHVS and CDR2 is FQNEAQ. V shed 5 bases and J 5 bases; nucleotides not matched to a gene: 9. CDR3 length: 16 amino acids. CDR3 sequence: CASSPLAGGPGETQYF. The CDR3 DNA follows: TGTGCCAGCAGCCCCCTAGCGGGGGGGCCCGGCGAGACCCAGTACTTC.

The rearrangement joins TRBV5-6 to TRBJ2-5; D possibly corresponds to TRBD1 (6 bases). This CDR3 spans 14 amino acids. Trimming left V 4 bases short and J 4 bases short, with 14 bases between. From germline, CDR1 is SGHDT and CDR2 YYEEEE. The CDR3 protein is CASSGGRGRETQYF. In DNA, the CDR3 is TGTGCCAGCAGCGGCGGCAGGGGCCGAGAGACCCAGTACTTC.

This clone was detected only once. The chain recombines TRBV19 with TRBJ1-5; 8 bases fit TRBD1. CDR1 and CDR2 (germline): LNHDA, SQIVND (reference sequence). The CDR3 spans 15 residues. With 4 bases clipped from V and 2 bases from J, the junction kept 4 bases outside the gene matches. The CDR3 here is CASSTDRDGNQPQHF. The CDR3 nucleotides read TGTGCCAGTAGTACGGACAGGGATGGCAATCAGCCCCAGCATTTT.

Written as DNA, the CDR3 is TGCGCCAGCAGCCAAGTAATCGGTTCAATGAACACTGAAGCTTTCTTT. Amino acid sequence: CASSQVIGSMNTEAFF. The chain employs TRBV4-1 and TRBJ1-1; no definite D call. Germline V CDR1 and CDR2: MGHRA, YSYEKL. V lost 1 base and J 0 bases, leaving 12 bases between the germline ends. This CDR3 comprises 16 residues.

This clone occurred a few times. V is TRBV5-4 and J is TRBJ1-1; D is ambiguous. In germline, CDR1 is SGHNT, CDR2 YYREEE (reference sequence). Trimming took 1 base from V and 6 from J, leaving 4 bases between them. The CDR3 is made up of 11 amino acids. Written as DNA, the CDR3 is TGTGCCAGCAGCTTGCTGTCTGAAGCTTTCTTT. Translation gives CASSLLSEAFF.

The rearrangement links TRBV7-8 to TRBJ2-6; TRBD2 aligns across 7 bases. V gave up 1 base and J gave up 4 bases; unmatched junction bases: 1. CDR1 SGHVS and CDR2 FQNEAQ come from the germline V gene. CDR3 size: 15 residues. The CDR3 loop reads CASSLERGGANVLTF. CDR3 sequence (DNA): TGTGCCAGCAGCTTAGAGCGGGGCGGGGCCAACGTCCTGACTTTC.

V and J are TRBV7-2 and TRBJ1-3; D remains ambiguous. Germline V CDR1 and CDR2: SGHTA, FQGNSA. Trimming pared 3 bases from V and 5 bases from J, leaving 14 bases between. CDR3 length: 15 residues. The CDR3 region is CASSLSNAPRNTIYF. CDR3 bases: TGTGCCAGCAGCTTGTCGAATGCCCCTAGAAACACCATATATTTT.

This sequence joins TRBV6-6 and TRBJ1-3; 7 nucleotides agree with TRBD1. The germline V gene encodes CDR1 MNHNY and CDR2 SVGAGI (reference sequence). V gave up 5 bases and J gave up 0 bases; unmatched junction bases: 7. CDR3 size: 16 residues. CDR3 sequence reads: CASSIGQASSGNTIYF. CDR3 bases: TGTGCCAGCAGTATCGGACAGGCCAGCTCTGGAAACACCATATATTTT.

The rearrangement uses TRBV27 and TRBJ2-2; TRBD2 matches at 10 bases. Germline lookup yields CDR1 MNHEY and CDR2 SMNVEV (reference sequence). The CDR3 is 16 amino acids. Trimming cost V 2 bases and J 5 bases; bases outside gene matches: 5. For the CDR3, the DNA is TGTGCCAGCAGTTTAGGGCTAGCGGGAGTTACCGGGGAGCTGTTTTTT. Translated: CASSLGLAGVTGELFF.

J is TRBJ1-2 and V is TRBV5-4, with D perhaps TRBD1 (6 bases). In germline, CDR1 is SGHNT, CDR2 YYREEE (reference sequence). This CDR3 has 13 residues. Between the trimmed V and J ends, which lost 4 bases and 2 bases, there was a span of 9 bases. CDR3 DNA: TGTGCCAGCAGCCCCGACAGGAACTATGGCTACACCTTC. Amino acids: CASSPDRNYGYTF.

V usage is TRBV5-7 and J usage is TRBJ2-1, with 11 positions matching TRBD2. TRBV5-7 is given ORF status, its function remaining uncertain. The CDR3 has 19 amino acids. After removal of 0 bases from V and 12 bases from J, the junction contained 20 bases not matched to a gene. Here the CDR3 DNA reads TGTGCCAGCAGCTTGGAGGGGACGGGGGGACTAGCGGAGAGAACCGGGCAGTTCTTC. Translated, it gives CASSLEGTGGLAERTGQFF.

The chain links TRBV5-1 to TRBJ1-3; D is uncertain. V lost 0 bases, J lost 0 bases, and 7 bases lay in between. Per germline, CDR1 SGHRS and CDR2 YFSETQ. The length of the CDR3 is 15 residues. The CDR3 loop is CASSLGLNSGNTIYF. DNA of the CDR3: TGCGCCAGCAGCTTGGGACTGAACTCTGGAAACACCATATATTTT.

V is TRBV7-2 and J is TRBJ1-4, with D perhaps TRBD1 (5 bases). The germline V and J ends were trimmed by 0 bases and 6 bases, with 8 bases remaining between them. There are 14 residues in the CDR3. CDR1 and CDR2 from the germline V gene are SGHTA and FQGNSA. The CDR3, as DNA: TGTGCCAGCAGCTTAGCAGGGGCCCATGAAAAACTGTTTTTT. The encoded protein is CASSLAGAHEKLFF.

Remarks on this clone: The junction and the germline gene differ at one end; a read error may be behind it. V usage is TRBV13 and J usage is TRBJ2-7; 7 positions agree with TRBD1. Germline-derived CDR1 and CDR2 are PRHDT and FYEKMQ (reference sequence). The CDR3 is 14 amino acids. The CDR3 reads CASSLRTGSHEQYF. CDR3 nucleotide sequence: TGTGCCAGCAGCTTACGGACAGGCTCCCACGAGCAGTACTTC. The entire variable domain, with the rest obtained from reference TRBV13 and TRBJ2-7, is as follows: AAGVIQSPRHLIKEKRETATLKCYPIPRHDTVYWYQQGPGQDPQFLISFYEKMQSDKGSIPDRFSAQQFSDYHSELNMSSLELGDSALYFCASSLRTGSHEQYFGPGTRLTVT.

The J gene is TRBJ2-3, the V gene TRBV5-4, with D maybe TRBD2 (6 bases). The V gene's germline CDR1 is SGHNT and CDR2 YYREEE (reference sequence). V was shortened by 4 bases and J by 7 bases, with 16 bases between the two germline ends. The CDR3 length is 14 residues. In DNA form, the CDR3 reads TGTGCCAGCAGCCATCGGGAGTCCGTATATACGCAGTATTTT. Protein: CASSHRESVYTQYF. The variable domain in full, completed from reference TRBV5-4 and TRBJ2-3, reads ETGVTQSPTHLIKTRGQQVTLRCSSQSGHNTVSWYQQALGQGPQFIFQYYREEENGRGNFPPRFSGLQFPNYSSELNVNALELDDSALYLCASSHRESVYTQYFGPGTRLTVL.

The CDR3, as DNA: TGTGCCAGCAGCTCCCTTTGGGGGGAGTTGGGGACTGAAGCTTTCTTT. Amino acids: CASSSLWGELGTEAFF. The V and J genes are TRBV5-8 and TRBJ1-1; maybe TRBD1 (5 bases). Trimming stripped 3 bases from V and 5 bases from J, with 20 bases between. The germline gives CDR1 SGHTS, CDR2 YDEGEE. The length of the CDR3 is 16 residues.

This clone was detected a few times. This rearrangement joins TRBV2 to TRBJ2-2; D is perhaps TRBD2 (5 bases). The CDR3 totals 12 residues. Per germline, CDR1 SNHLY and CDR2 FYNNEI. V was cut by 1 base and J by 13 bases, with 10 bases left in between. As DNA, the CDR3 is TGTGCCAGCAGTGAAGACCTGGGAGCGCTGTTTTTT. Translating it yields CASSEDLGALFF.

V usage is TRBV21-1 and J usage is TRBJ1-1. TRBV21-1 is a recognized pseudogene. CDR3 size: 20 residues. Written as DNA, the CDR3 is TGTGCCAGCTGGGCAGCTGGGGTAGGAGGCAGCCGCGAGCGGAACACTGAAGCTTTCTTT. This gives the protein CASWAAGVGGSRERNTEAFF.

The chain carries TRBV28 and TRBJ1-5, with TRBD1 as a possible D gene (6 bases). Between the trimmed V and J ends, which lost 5 bases and 3 bases, there was a span of 11 bases. The CDR3 is 14 residues long. CDR1 MDHEN and CDR2 SYDVKM come from the germline V gene. CDR3: CASSPQGFNQPQHF. The CDR3 nucleotides are TGTGCCAGCAGTCCACAGGGCTTCAATCAGCCCCAGCATTTT. Full variable domain (missing parts from reference TRBV28 and TRBJ1-5): DVKVTQSSRYLVKRTGEKVFLECVQDMDHENMFWYRQDPGLGLRLIYFSYDVKMKEKGDIPEGYSVSREKKERFSLILESASTNQTSMYLCASSPQGFNQPQHFGDGTRLSIL.

The chain employs TRBV19 and TRBJ1-1, with TRBD1 matching 8 bases. The trim removed 6 bases at V and 5 bases at J, leaving 14 bases unmatched. The CDR3 totals 16 residues. The germline V gene encodes CDR1 LNHDA and CDR2 SQIVND (reference sequence). DNA of the CDR3: TGTGCCAGTAGGGCGCAATCCGACAGGGGAGGAACTGAAGCTTTCTTT. Translated: CASRAQSDRGGTEAFF.